Described below is a single T cell receptor (beta chain) sequence and its context. No antigen is known for it. Read data end 3 residues before the CDR3 end; the end is taken from the germline J gene. Germline V gene data show CDR1 as DFQATT and CDR2 as SNEGSKA (reference sequence). The CDR3 loop spans 13 amino acids. The V and J ends lost 3 bases and 3 bases respectively, with 8 bases between them. The protocol was immunoSEQ multiplex PCR, while the TCRdb copy is restricted to in-frame clones and leaves out a portion. The sample holds approximately 49,000 clones. This record belongs to a study of T cells in women clearing cervical HPV infection. Study background: Women with histologically confirmed HPV16-related CIN3 or worse, 2 with invasive cancer, served as cases. Only a few women had HLA typing results available. Study-level results: CIN3+ cases had significantly higher TCR repertoire richness than controls, but evenness did not differ.

Each participant carried one incident cervical HPV16 infection only. The V and J genes are TRBV20-1 and TRBJ2-2; unclear D gene. This TCR was sampled from a woman between 18 and 75 years old with a cervical HPV16 infection that either progressed to CIN3+ or cleared (not recorded which). The sequenced material came from blood buffy coat. The sequenced CDR3 bases are TGCAGTGCTAGGGGCTCCTACACCGGGGAG. Its protein is CSARGSYTGE. The CDR3, in full, reads CSARGSYTGELFF.